One sample yielded the 2 T cell receptor beta chains listed below, sequenced in a study of cytomegalovirus exposure and HLA in healthy donors. Use of 60 Vbeta and 13 Jbeta primers characterized the PCR. TCRdb keeps only in-frame clones here, not all; method: immunoSEQ multiplex PCR. The profile shows 65,000 to 95,000 clones, roughly 85% of them singletons. Sequenced input: PBMCs. These TCRs come from a man aged 30 to 39 in good health and CMV-seronegative.

The chain employs TRBV5-1 and TRBJ2-1; TRBD2 matches 10 bases. Losses at the gene ends were 2 bases for V and 9 bases for J; bases not matched to a gene: 8. Germline V CDR1 and CDR2: SGHRS, YFSETQ. The CDR3 extends over 15 amino acids. The CDR3 sequence is CASSFTSGGASEQFF. DNA for the CDR3: TGCGCCAGCAGCTTTACAAGCGGGGGGGCTAGTGAGCAGTTCTTC.

The J gene is TRBJ2-3, the V gene TRBV7-9; D is possibly TRBD1 (5 bases). Germline-derived CDR1 and CDR2 are SEHNR and FQNEAQ (reference sequence). The CDR3 spans 15 residues. Trimming took 3 bases from V and 2 from J, leaving 12 bases between them. The CDR3, as DNA: TGTGCCAGCAGCTTCAAGGGGCGGAACACAGATACGCAGTATTTT. Protein: CASSFKGRNTDTQYF.